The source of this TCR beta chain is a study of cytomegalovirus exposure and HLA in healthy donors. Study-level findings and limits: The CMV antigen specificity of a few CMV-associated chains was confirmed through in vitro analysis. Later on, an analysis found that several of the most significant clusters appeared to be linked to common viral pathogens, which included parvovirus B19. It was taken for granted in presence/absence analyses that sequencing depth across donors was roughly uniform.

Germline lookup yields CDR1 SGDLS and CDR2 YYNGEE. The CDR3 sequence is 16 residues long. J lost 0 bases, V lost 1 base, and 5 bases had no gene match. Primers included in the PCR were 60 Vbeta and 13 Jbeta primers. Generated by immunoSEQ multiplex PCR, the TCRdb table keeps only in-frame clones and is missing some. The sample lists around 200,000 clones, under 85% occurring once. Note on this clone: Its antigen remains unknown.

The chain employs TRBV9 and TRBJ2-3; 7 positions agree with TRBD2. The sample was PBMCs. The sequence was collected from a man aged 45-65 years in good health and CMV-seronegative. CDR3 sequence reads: CASSVLPAGSTDTQYF. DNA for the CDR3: TGTGCCAGCAGCGTACTTCCAGCGGGAAGCACAGATACGCAGTATTTT.